This T cell receptor beta chain was captured by sequencing in a study of blood T cell repertoires in COVID-19. Study information: COVID-19 samples collected from the United States, Italy and Spain covered acute and convalescent phases. T cells, B-cell-depleted T cells, or PBMCs supplied cDNA or gDNA.

V lost 9 bases and J 0 bases, leaving 14 bases between the germline ends. In germline, CDR1 is WSHSY, CDR2 SAAADI. The CDR3 has 14 residues. In the source study's methods: Estimated nucleated cell counts came from reference gene primer amplification. TCRdb's table, derived via immunoSEQ multiplex PCR, lists solely in-frame clones and lacks some. The V and J calls and clone size were taken over from that table, and D and trimming were inferred from the DNA. The profile shows tens of thousands of clones, about 73% of them singletons. The sequence was obtained from a woman in her 50s with active or convalescent COVID-19. The V gene is TRBV10-2, the J gene TRBJ1-2, with a weak D call TRBD1 (6 bases). Sequencing used peripheral blood. CDR3 sequence: CASLTDRSNYGYTF. The CDR3 bases are TGCGCCAGTTTAACGGACAGATCTAACTATGGCTACACCTTC.